This T cell receptor (beta chain) is drawn from a study of cytomegalovirus exposure and HLA in healthy donors. Regarding this clone: Its antigen is still unknown.

The PCR ran on 60 Vbeta and 13 Jbeta primers. Some clones are missing from TCRdb's copy, which holds only in-frame ones; the method was immunoSEQ multiplex PCR. The data hold 90,000 to 130,000 clones, with around 61% observed a single time. V lost 5 bases to trimming and J lost 1 base; unmatched junction nucleotides: 6. CDR1 is MNHNY, CDR2 SVGAGI, per germline (reference sequence). This CDR3 has 15 amino acids. Findings and limits, study-wide: Several of the most significant clusters appeared, in a later analysis, to be linked to common viral pathogens. The investigators catalogued some 150 TCR beta chains as cytomegalovirus-associated.

Sequenced input: PBMCs. The sequence was obtained from a woman under 40 in good health and CMV-seronegative. This rearrangement joins TRBV6-6 to TRBJ1-1, with TRBD1 matching 8 bases. CDR3 loop: CASSTSGTGNTEAFF. The DNA of the CDR3 is TGTGCCAGCAGTACTTCCGGGACAGGGAACACTGAAGCTTTCTTT.